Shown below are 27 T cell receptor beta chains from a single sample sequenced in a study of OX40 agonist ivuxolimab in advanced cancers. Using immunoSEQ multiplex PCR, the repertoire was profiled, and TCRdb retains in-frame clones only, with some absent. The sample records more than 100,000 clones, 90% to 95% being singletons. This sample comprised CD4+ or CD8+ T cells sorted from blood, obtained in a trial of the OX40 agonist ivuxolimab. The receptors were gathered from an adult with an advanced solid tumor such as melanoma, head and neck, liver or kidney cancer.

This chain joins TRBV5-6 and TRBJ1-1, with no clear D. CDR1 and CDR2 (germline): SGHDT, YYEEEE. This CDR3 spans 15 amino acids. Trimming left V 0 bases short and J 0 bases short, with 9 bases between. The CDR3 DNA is TGTGCCAGCAGCTTGGCCGGGGTCATGAACACTGAAGCTTTCTTT. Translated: CASSLAGVMNTEAFF.

The CDR3 region is CASSLDRARNEQFF. In DNA, the CDR3 is TGTGCCAGCAGCTTGGACAGGGCGCGCAATGAGCAGTTCTTC. The chain recombines TRBV7-6 with TRBJ2-1, with TRBD1 matching 8 bases. Trimming removed 3 bases from V and 6 bases from J; junction bases left unmatched: 4. The CDR3 is made up of 14 amino acids. Germline V lookup: CDR1 SGHVS, CDR2 FNYEAQ.

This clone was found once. In DNA form, the CDR3 reads TGTGCCAGCAGCTTAGCATCGGAAAGCTCCTACAATGAGCAGTTCTTC. Translating it yields CASSLASESSYNEQFF. V usage is TRBV11-3 and J usage is TRBJ2-1, with D hard to call. CDR3 length: 16 amino acids. The V end lost 1 base, the J end lost 0 bases, and 10 bases lay between the germline ends. Looked up from germline, CDR1 is SGHNT and CDR2 is YENEEA.

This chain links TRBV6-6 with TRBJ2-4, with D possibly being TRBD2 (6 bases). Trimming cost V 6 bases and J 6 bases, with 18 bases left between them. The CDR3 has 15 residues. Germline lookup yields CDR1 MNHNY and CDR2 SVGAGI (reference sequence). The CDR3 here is CASREGGPEGNIQYF. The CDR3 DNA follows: TGTGCCAGCAGGGAAGGAGGTCCGGAGGGAAACATTCAGTACTTC.

The chain's CDR3 is CASSSPEGEQYF. In DNA form, the CDR3 reads TGTGCCAGCAGCAGCCCTGAAGGGGAGCAGTACTTC. The chain links TRBV6-5 to TRBJ2-7; the D is unclear. V lost 6 bases, J lost 7 bases, and 13 bases lay in between. CDR3 length: 12 amino acids. Germline CDR1 and CDR2: MNHEY and SVGAGI.

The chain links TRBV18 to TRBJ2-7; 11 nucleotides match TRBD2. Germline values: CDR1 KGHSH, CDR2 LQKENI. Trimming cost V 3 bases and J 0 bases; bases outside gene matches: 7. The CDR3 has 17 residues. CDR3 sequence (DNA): TGTGCCAGCTCACCCCTCCCGGGACTAGCGGCCTCCTACGAGCAGTACTTC. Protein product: CASSPLPGLAASYEQYF.

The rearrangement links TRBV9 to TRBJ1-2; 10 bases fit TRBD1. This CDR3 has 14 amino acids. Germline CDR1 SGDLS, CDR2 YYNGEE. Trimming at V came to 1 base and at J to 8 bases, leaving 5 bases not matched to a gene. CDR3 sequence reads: CASSVTGTGVGYTF. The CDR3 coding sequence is TGTGCCAGCAGCGTAACCGGGACAGGGGTAGGCTACACCTTC.

The CDR3, as DNA: TGTGCCAGCAGCGAACGGGGGCGGGCTTATGGCTACACCTTC. Protein sequence: CASSERGRAYGYTF. V gene TRBV7-8 combines with J gene TRBJ1-2; D may be TRBD1 (6 bases). In germline, CDR1 is SGHVS, CDR2 FQNEAQ. V lost 5 bases to trimming and J lost 5 bases, with 15 bases between them. This CDR3 comprises 14 residues.

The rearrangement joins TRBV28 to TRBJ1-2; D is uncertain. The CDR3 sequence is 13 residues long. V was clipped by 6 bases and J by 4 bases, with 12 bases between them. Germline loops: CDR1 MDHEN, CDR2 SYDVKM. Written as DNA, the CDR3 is TGTGCCAGCAGCCAAGGACGAGTCTATGGCTACACCTTC. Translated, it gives CASSQGRVYGYTF.

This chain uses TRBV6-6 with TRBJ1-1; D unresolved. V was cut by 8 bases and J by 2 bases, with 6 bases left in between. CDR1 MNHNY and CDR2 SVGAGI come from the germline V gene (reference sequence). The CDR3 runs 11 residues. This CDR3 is CASGRNTEAFF. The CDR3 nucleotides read TGTGCCAGCGGACGTAACACTGAAGCTTTCTTT.

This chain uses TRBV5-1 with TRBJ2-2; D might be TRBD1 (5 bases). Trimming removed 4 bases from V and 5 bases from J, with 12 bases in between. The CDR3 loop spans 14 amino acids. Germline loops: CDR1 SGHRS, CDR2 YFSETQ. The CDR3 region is CASSNSPGTGELFF. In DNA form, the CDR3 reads TGCGCCAGCAGCAATTCCCCAGGGACCGGGGAGCTGTTTTTT.

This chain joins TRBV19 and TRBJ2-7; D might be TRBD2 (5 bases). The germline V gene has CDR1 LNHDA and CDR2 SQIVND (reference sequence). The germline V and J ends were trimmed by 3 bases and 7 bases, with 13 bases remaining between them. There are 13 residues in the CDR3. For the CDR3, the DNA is TGTGCCAGTAGTATGACGGGAATGGGTGAGCAGTACTTC. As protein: CASSMTGMGEQYF. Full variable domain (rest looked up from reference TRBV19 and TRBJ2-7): DGGITQSPKYLFRKEGQNVTLSCEQNLNHDAMYWYRQDPGQGLRLIYYSQIVNDFQKGDIAEGYSVSREKKESFPLTVTSAQKNPTAFYLCASSMTGMGEQYFGPGTRLTVT.

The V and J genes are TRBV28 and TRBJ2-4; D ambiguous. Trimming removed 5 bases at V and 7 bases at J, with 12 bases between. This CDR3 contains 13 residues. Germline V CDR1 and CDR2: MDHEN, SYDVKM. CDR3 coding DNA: TGTGCCAGCAGTCGAGGTAGGGTGAACATTCAGTACTTC. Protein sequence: CASSRGRVNIQYF.

CDR3 DNA sequence: TGCAGCGTTGGACCGTCGGCGGGAGGGCCATCTGCCACCGGGGAGCTGTTTTTT. Translation gives CSVGPSAGGPSATGELFF. This chain connects TRBV29-1 to TRBJ2-2, with TRBD2 matching over 9 bases. The CDR3 is 18 amino acids. Trimming removed 4 bases from V and 4 bases from J; junction bases left unmatched: 16. Germline V gene lookup returns CDR1 SQVTM and CDR2 ANQGSEA.

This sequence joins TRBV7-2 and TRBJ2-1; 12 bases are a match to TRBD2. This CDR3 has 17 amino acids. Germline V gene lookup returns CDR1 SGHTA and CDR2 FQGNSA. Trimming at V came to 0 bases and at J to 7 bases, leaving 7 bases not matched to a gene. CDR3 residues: CASSLALTSGRLNEQFF. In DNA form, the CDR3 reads TGTGCCAGCAGCTTAGCCCTAACTAGCGGGAGGCTGAATGAGCAGTTCTTC.

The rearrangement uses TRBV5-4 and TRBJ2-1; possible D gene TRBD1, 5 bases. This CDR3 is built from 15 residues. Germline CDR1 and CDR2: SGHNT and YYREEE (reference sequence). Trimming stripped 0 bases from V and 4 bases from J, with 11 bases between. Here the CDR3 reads CASSLDSTAYNEQFF. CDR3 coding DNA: TGTGCCAGCAGCTTGGATTCGACAGCTTACAATGAGCAGTTCTTC. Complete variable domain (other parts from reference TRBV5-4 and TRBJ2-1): ETGVTQSPTHLIKTRGQQVTLRCSSQSGHNTVSWYQQALGQGPQFIFQYYREEENGRGNFPPRFSGLQFPNYSSELNVNALELDDSALYLCASSLDSTAYNEQFFGPGTRLTVL.

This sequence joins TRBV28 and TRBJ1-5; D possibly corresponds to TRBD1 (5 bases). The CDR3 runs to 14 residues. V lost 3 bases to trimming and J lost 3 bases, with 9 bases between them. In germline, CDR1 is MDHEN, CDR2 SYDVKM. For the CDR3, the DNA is TGTGCCAGCAGTTTTGCGGGGCCCAATCAGCCCCAGCATTTT. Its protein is CASSFAGPNQPQHF.

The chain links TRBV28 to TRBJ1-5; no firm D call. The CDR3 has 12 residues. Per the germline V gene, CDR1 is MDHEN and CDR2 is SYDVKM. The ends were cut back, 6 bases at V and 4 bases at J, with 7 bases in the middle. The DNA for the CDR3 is TGTGCCAGCAGACTGAGTAATCAGCCCCAGCATTTT. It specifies CASRLSNQPQHF.

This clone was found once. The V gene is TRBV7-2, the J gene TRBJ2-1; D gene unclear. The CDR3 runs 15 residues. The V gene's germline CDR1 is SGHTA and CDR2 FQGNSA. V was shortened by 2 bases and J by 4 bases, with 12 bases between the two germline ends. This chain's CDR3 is CASSLPQVWYNEQFF. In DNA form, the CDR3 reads TGTGCCAGCAGCTTACCGCAGGTCTGGTACAATGAGCAGTTCTTC.

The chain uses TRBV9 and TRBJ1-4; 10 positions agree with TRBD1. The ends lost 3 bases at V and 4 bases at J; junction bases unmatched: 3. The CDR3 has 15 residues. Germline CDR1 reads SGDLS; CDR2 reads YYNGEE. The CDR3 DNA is TGTGCCAGCAGCGGACAGGGGGCCCTTAATGAAAAACTGTTTTTT. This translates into CASSGQGALNEKLFF.

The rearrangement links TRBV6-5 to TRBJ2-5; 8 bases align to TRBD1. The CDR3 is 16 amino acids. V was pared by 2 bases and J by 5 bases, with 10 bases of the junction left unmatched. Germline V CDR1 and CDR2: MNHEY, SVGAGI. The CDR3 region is CASSYERQGRGETQYF. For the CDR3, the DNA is TGTGCCAGCAGTTACGAACGACAGGGGCGCGGCGAGACCCAGTACTTC.

Here the CDR3 reads CSASRGWEQYF. Written as DNA, the CDR3 is TGCAGTGCTAGTCGGGGTTGGGAGCAGTACTTC. This chain links TRBV20-1 with TRBJ2-7; D perhaps matches TRBD2 (5 bases). V was shortened by 3 bases and J by 7 bases, with 10 bases between the two germline ends. Per the germline V gene, CDR1 is DFQATT and CDR2 is SNEGSKA (reference sequence). The CDR3 contains 11 residues.

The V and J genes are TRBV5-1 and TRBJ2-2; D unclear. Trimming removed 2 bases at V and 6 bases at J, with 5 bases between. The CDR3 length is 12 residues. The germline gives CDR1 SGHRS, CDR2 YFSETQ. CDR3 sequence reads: CASSLGSGELFF. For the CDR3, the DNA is TGCGCCAGCAGCTTAGGGTCCGGGGAGCTGTTTTTT.

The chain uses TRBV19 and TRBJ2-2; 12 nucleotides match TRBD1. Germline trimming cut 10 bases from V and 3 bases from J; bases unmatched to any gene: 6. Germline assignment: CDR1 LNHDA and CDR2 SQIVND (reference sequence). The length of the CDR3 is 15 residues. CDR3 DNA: TGTGCCACCAGGGACAGGGGGCCCTACACCGGGGAGCTGTTTTTT. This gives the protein CATRDRGPYTGELFF.

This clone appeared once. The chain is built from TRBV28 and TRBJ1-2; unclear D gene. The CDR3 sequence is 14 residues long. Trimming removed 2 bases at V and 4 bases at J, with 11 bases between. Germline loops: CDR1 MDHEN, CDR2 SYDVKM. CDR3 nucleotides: TGTGCCAGCAGTTTACTAGGGCACGGCTATGGCTACACCTTC. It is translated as CASSLLGHGYGYTF.

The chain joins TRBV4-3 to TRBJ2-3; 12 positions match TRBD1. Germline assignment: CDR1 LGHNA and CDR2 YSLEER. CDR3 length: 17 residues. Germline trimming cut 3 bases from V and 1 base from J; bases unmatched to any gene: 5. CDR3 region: CASSQGTGGAGTDTQYF. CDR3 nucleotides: TGCGCCAGCAGCCAGGGGACAGGGGGCGCTGGCACAGATACGCAGTATTTT.

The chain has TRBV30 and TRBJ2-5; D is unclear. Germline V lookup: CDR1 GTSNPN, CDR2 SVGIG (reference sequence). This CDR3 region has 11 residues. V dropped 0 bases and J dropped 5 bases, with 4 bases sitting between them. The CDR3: CAWSVRETQYF. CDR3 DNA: TGTGCCTGGAGTGTTCGGGAGACCCAGTACTTC.